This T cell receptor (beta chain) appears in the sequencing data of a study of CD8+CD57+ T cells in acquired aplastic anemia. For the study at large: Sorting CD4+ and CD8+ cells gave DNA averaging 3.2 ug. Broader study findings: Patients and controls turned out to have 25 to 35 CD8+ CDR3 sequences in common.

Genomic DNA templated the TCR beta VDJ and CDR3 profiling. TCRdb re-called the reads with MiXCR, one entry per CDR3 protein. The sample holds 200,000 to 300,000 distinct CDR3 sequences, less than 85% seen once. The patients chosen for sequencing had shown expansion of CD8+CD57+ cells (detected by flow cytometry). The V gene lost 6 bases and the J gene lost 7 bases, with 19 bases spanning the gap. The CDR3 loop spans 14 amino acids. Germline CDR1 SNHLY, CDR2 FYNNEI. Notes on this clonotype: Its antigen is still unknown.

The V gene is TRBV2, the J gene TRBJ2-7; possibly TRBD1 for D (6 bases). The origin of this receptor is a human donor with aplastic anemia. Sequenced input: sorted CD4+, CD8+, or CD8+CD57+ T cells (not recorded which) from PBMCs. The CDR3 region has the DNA TGTGCCAGCAGAGTACAGGGATTCTTAGGGGAGCAGTACTTC. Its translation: CASRVQGFLGEQYF.